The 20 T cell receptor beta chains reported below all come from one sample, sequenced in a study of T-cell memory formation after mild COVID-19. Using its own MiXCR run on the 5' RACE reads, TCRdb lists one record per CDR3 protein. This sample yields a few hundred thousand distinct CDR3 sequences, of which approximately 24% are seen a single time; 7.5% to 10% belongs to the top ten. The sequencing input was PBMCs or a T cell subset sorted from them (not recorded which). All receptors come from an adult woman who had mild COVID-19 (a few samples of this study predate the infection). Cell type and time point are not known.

CDR3 sequence reads: CASSQAGLAGDNEQFF. CDR3 in DNA: TGCGCCAGCAGCCAAGCGGGACTAGCGGGAGACAATGAGCAGTTCTTC. The chain links TRBV4-3 to TRBJ2-1, with 14 bases fitting TRBD2. This CDR3 has 16 amino acids. With 1 base clipped from V and 5 bases from J, the junction kept 1 base outside the gene matches. The germline CDR1 and CDR2 sequences are LGHNA and YSLEER.

The CDR3 spells CASSLAGAIYEQYF. DNA of the CDR3: TGTGCCAGCAGCTTAGCGGGGGCTATCTACGAGCAGTACTTC. The rearrangement links TRBV7-8 to TRBJ2-7; perhaps TRBD1 as D (6 bases). This CDR3 spans 14 amino acids. Germline assignment: CDR1 SGHVS and CDR2 FQNEAQ. Trimming cost V 0 bases and J 3 bases, with 9 bases left between them. Complete variable domain (other parts from reference TRBV7-8 and TRBJ2-7): GAGVSQSPRYKVAKRGQDVALRCDPISGHVSLFWYQQALGQGPEFLTYFQNEAQLDKSGLPSDRFFAERPEGSVSTLKIQRTQQEDSAVYLCASSLAGAIYEQYFGPGTRLTVT.

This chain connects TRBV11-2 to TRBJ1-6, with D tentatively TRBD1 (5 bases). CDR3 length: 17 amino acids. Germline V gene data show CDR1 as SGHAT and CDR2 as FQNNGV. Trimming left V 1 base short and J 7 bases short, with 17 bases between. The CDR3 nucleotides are TGTGCCAGCAGCTTAGGGTCGGCAGGGAAGAGGAATTCACCCCTCCACTTT. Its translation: CASSLGSAGKRNSPLHF.

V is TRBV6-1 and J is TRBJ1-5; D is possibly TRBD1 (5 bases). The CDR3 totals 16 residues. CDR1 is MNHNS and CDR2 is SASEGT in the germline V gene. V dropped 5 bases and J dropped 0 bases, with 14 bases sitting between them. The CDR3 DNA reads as TGTGCCAGCAGTCACCGAAGACAGAATAGCAATCAGCCCCAGCATTTT. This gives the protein CASSHRRQNSNQPQHF.

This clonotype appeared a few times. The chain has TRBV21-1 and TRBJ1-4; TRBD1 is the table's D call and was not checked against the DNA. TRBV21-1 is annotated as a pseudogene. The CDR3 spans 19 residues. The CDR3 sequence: CASTPQFTRQGTTNEKLFF. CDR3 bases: TGTGCCAGCACCCCGCAATTCACCAGACAGGGTACAACTAATGAAAAACTGTTTTTT.

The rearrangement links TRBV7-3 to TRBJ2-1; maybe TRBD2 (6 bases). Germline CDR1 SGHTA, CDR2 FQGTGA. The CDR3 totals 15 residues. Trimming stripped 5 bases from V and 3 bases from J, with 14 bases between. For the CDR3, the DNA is TGTGCCAGCAGCCCTAACGGGGGAGACTACAATGAGCAGTTCTTC. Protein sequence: CASSPNGGDYNEQFF.

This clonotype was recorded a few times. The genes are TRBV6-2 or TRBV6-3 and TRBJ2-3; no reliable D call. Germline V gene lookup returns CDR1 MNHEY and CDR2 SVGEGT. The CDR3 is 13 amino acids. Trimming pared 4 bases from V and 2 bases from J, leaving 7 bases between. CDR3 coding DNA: TGTGCCAGCAGTTCCTCGATCACAGATACGCAGTATTTT. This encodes CASSSSITDTQYF.

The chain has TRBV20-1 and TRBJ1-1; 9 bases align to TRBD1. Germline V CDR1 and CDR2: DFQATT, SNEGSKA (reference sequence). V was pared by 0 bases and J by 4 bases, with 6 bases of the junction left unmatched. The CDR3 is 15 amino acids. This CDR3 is CSARDGDRVGTEAFF. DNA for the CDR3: TGCAGTGCTAGAGATGGGGACAGGGTGGGCACTGAAGCTTTCTTT.

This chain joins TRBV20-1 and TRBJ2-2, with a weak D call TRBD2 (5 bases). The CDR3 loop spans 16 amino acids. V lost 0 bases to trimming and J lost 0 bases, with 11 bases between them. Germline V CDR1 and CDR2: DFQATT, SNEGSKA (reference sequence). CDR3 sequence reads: CSARDSGRTNTGELFF. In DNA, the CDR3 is TGCAGTGCTAGAGACAGCGGCCGTACGAACACCGGGGAGCTGTTTTTT.

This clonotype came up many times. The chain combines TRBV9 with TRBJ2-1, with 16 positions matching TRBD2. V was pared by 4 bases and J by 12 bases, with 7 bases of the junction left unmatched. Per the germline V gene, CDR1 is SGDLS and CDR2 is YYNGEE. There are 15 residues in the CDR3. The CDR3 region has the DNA TGTGCCAGCAGCCCAATCGGGACTAGCGGGGGGGTGCAGTTCTTC. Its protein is CASSPIGTSGGVQFF. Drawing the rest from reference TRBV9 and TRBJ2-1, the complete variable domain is DSGVTQTPKHLITATGQRVTLRCSPRSGDLSVYWYQQSLDQGLQFLIQYYNGEERAKGNILERFSAQQFPDLHSELNLSSLELGDSALYFCASSPIGTSGGVQFFGPGTRLTVL.

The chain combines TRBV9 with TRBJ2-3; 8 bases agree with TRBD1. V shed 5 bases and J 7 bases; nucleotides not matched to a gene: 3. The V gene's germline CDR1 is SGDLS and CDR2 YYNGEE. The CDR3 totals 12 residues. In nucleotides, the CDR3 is TGTGCCAGCAGAGGGACAGGAAATACGCAGTATTTT. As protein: CASRGTGNTQYF.

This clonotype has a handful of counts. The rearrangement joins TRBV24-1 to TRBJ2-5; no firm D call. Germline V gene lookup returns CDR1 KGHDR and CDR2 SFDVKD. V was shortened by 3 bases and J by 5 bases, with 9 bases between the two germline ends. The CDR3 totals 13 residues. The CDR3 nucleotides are TGTGCCACCAGTGATGAAGGGTGGGAGACCCAGTACTTC. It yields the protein CATSDEGWETQYF.

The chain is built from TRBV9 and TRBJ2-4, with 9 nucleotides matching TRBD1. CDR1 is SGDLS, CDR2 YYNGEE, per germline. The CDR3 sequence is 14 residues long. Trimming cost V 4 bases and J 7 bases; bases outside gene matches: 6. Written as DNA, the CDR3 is TGTGCCAGCAGCCTACGGACAGGGGTGAACATTCAGTACTTC. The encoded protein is CASSLRTGVNIQYF.

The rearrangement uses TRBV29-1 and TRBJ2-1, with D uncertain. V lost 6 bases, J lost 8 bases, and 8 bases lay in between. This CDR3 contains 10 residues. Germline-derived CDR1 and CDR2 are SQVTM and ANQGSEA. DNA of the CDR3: TGCAGCGTGAGGTTGCATGAGCAGTTCTTC. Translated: CSVRLHEQFF.

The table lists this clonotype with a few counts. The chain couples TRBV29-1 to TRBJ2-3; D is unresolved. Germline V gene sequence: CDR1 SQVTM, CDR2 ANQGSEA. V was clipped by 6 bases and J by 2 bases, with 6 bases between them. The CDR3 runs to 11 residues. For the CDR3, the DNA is TGCAGCGTAGCTCCCACAGATACGCAGTATTTT. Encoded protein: CSVAPTDTQYF.

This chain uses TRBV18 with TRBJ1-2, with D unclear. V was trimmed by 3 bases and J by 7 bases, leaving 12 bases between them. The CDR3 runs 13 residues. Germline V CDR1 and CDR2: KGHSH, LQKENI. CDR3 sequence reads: CASSPERAGGYTF. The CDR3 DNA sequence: TGTGCCAGCTCACCCGAGAGGGCGGGTGGCTACACCTTC.

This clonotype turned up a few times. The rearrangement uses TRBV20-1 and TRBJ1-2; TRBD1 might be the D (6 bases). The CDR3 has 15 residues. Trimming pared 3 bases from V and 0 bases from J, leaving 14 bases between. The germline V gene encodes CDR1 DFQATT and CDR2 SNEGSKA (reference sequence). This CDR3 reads CSARAKTGSNYGYTF. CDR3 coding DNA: TGCAGTGCTAGGGCCAAGACAGGTTCTAACTATGGCTACACCTTC.

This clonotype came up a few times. This chain's CDR3 is CASSSRESAHLLDEQFF. The DNA of the CDR3 is TGTGCCAGCAGCTCCCGAGAGTCGGCCCACCTTTTAGATGAGCAGTTCTTC. The chain has TRBV11-3 and TRBJ2-1; D is uncertain. Germline CDR1 and CDR2: SGHNT and YENEEA. V lost 4 bases, J lost 8 bases, and 24 bases lay in between. This CDR3 contains 17 residues. Filled out from reference TRBV11-3 and TRBJ2-1, the complete variable domain reads EAGVVQSPRYKIIEKKQPVAFWCNPISGHNTLYWYLQNLGQGPELLIRYENEEAVDDSQLPKDRFSAERLKGVDSTLKIQPAELGDSAVYLCASSSRESAHLLDEQFFGPGTRLTVL.

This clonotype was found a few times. The CDR3 DNA follows: TGTGCCAGCAGCGTACCGAGGGGCCTCCAAAGCACAGATACGCAGTATTTT. Its protein product is CASSVPRGLQSTDTQYF. The gene calls are TRBV9 and TRBJ2-3; the D call may be TRBD1 or TRBD2 (5 bases each). V shed 1 base and J shed 0 bases, with 15 bases lying between them. There are 17 residues in the CDR3. CDR1 is SGDLS, CDR2 YYNGEE, per germline. The entire variable domain, with the rest obtained from reference TRBV9 and TRBJ2-3, is as follows: DSGVTQTPKHLITATGQRVTLRCSPRSGDLSVYWYQQSLDQGLQFLIQYYNGEERAKGNILERFSAQQFPDLHSELNLSSLELGDSALYFCASSVPRGLQSTDTQYFGPGTRLTVL.

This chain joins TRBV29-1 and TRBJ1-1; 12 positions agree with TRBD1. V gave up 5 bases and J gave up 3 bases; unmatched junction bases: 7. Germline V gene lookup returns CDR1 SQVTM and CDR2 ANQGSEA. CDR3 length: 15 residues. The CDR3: CSVRDRGLSYTEAFF. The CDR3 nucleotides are TGCAGCGTTAGGGACAGGGGGCTTTCGTACACTGAAGCTTTCTTT.